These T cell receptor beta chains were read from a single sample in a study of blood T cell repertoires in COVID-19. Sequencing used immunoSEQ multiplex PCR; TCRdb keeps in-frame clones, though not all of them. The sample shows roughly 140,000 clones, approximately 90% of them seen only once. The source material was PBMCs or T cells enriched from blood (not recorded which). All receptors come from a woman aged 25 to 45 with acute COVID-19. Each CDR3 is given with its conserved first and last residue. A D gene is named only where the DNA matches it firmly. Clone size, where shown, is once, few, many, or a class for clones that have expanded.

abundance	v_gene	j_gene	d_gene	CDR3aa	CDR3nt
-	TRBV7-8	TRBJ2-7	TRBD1	CASSSTGVPPYEQYF	TGTGCCAGCAGCTCCACAGGGGTCCCCCCCTACGAGCAGTACTTC
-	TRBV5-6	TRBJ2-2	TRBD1	CASSGDRYTGELFF	TGTGCCAGCAGCGGGGACAGGTACACCGGGGAGCTGTTTTTT
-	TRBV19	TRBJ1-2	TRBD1	CASTGTERTNYGYTF	TGTGCCAGTACAGGGACAGAGAGAACCAACTATGGCTACACCTTC
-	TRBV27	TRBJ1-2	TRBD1	CASRNPTGAYGYTF	TGTGCCAGCAGGAATCCGACAGGGGCCTATGGCTACACCTTC
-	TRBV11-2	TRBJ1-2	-	CASSPQGYGYTF	TGTGCCAGCAGCCCCCAGGGCTATGGCTACACCTTC
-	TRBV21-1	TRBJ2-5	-	CATSRDREETQYF	TGTGCCACATCCCGGGACAGGGAAGAGACCCAGTACTTC
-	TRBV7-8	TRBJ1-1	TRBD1	CASSFAGGMNTEAFF	TGTGCCAGCAGTTTTGCAGGGGGAATGAACACTGAAGCTTTCTTT
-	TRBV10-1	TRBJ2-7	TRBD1	CASGGTGDRSSYEQYF	TGCGCCAGCGGGGGGACAGGGGATCGAAGCTCCTACGAGCAGTACTTC
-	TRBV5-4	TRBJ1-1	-	CASSLVANTEAFF	TGTGCCAGCAGCTTAGTGGCGAACACTGAAGCTTTCTTT
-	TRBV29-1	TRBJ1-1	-	CSVFDGGNTEAFF	TGCAGCGTGTTCGACGGGGGGAACACTGAAGCTTTCTTT
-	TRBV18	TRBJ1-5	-	CASSPGPDPQPQHF	TGTGCCAGCTCACCAGGGCCAGATCCTCAGCCCCAGCATTTT
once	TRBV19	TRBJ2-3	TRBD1	CASSWTGVGDTQYF	TGTGCCAGTAGTTGGACAGGGGTTGGAGATACGCAGTATTTT
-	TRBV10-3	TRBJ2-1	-	CAISGVADSQLRSYNEQFF	TGTGCCATCAGTGGAGTAGCGGACTCTCAGCTTAGATCCTACAATGAGCAGTTCTTC
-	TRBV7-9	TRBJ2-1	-	CASSPAAGVDEQFF	TGTGCCAGCAGCCCAGCGGCAGGGGTGGATGAGCAGTTCTTC
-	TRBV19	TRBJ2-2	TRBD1	CASSISRTGVNTGELFF	TGTGCCAGTAGTATCTCCAGGACAGGGGTGAACACCGGGGAGCTGTTTTTT
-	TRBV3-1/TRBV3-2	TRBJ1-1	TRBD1	CASSRTGVSEAFF	TGTGCCAGCAGCAGAACAGGGGTATCTGAAGCTTTCTTT
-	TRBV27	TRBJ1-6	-	CASSLGIGDSPLHF	TGTGCCAGCAGTTTGGGCATCGGGGATTCACCCCTCCACTTT
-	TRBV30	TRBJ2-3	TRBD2	CAWRRRGNTDTQYF	TGTGCCTGGAGGCGGCGGGGGAACACAGATACGCAGTATTTT
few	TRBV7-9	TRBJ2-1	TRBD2	CASSFIGTSGFKQFF	TGTGCCAGCAGCTTTATTGGGACTAGCGGGTTCAAGCAGTTCTTC
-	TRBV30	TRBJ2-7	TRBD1	CAKSTGTGSREQYF	TGTGCCAAGAGTACCGGGACAGGTTCTAGGGAGCAGTACTTC
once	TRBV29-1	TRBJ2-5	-	CSVGTDETQYF	TGCAGCGTTGGGACTGACGAGACCCAGTACTTC
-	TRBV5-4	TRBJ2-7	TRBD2	CASSLIAASGRSEQYF	TGTGCCAGCAGCTTGATTGCGGCTAGCGGGAGAAGCGAGCAGTACTTC
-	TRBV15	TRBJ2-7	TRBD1	CATSRGTGGTYEQYF	TGTGCCACCAGCCGGGGGACAGGGGGTACCTACGAGCAGTACTTC
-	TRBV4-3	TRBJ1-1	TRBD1	CASSAQGGTEAFF	TGCGCCAGCAGCGCCCAGGGGGGCACTGAAGCTTTCTTT
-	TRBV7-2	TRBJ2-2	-	CASSLYDSRELFF	TGTGCCAGCAGCTTATATGACAGTCGGGAGCTGTTTTTT
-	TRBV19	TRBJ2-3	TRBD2	CASTETSGSTDTQYF	TGTGCCAGTACTGAGACTAGCGGGAGCACAGATACGCAGTATTTT
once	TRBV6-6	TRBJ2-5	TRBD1	CASRAGQGQETQYF	TGTGCCAGCAGAGCGGGACAGGGCCAAGAGACCCAGTACTTC
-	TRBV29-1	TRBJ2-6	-	CSVQGPGANVLTF	TGCAGCGTACAGGGCCCTGGGGCCAACGTCCTGACTTTC
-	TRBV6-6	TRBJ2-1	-	CASINGGVSNEQFF	TGTGCCAGCATCAACGGGGGAGTGTCAAATGAGCAGTTCTTC
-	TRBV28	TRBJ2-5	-	CASSFGVPQETQYF	TGTGCCAGCAGTTTCGGGGTTCCTCAAGAGACCCAGTACTTC
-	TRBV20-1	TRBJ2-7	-	CSASDGTGFTYEQYF	TGCAGTGCTAGTGACGGGACTGGATTTACCTACGAGCAGTACTTC
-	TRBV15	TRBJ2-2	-	CATSSGRSVPDTGELFF	TGTGCCACCAGCAGTGGTCGTAGCGTGCCCGACACCGGGGAGCTGTTTTTT
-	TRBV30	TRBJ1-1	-	CAWSVGGATFEAFF	TGTGCCTGGAGTGTAGGGGGTGCTACATTTGAAGCTTTCTTT
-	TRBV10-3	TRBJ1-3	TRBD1	CAISQGQGGNTIYF	TGTGCCATCAGTCAGGGACAGGGAGGAAACACCATATATTTT
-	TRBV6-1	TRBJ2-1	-	CASSEDYDNEQFF	TGTGCCAGCAGTGAAGACTACGACAATGAGCAGTTCTTC
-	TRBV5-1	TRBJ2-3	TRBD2	CASSLNLAGGLSTDTQYF	TGCGCCAGCAGCTTGAACCTAGCGGGAGGCCTTAGCACAGATACGCAGTATTTT